This entry concerns a single TCR beta chain. There are many counts of this clonotype. The target of this receptor is not known. A read error may account for a junction end that differs from germline. The entry originates in a study of T cells after yellow fever vaccination (dated 2019 in TCRdb). Background on the whole study: Libraries from fractions with low cell numbers were prepared with the SMART-Seq v4 Ultra Low Input RNA kit. Bulk TCR alpha and beta repertoires were sequenced longitudinally to track T-cell clones before and after primary and booster YFV17D yellow fever vaccination. The cohort comprised two healthy male donors, one aged 18 to 30 and one aged 30 to 40 years. Bulk PBMC replicates and cell subsets were isolated from blood drawn at multiple timepoints before and after both primary and secondary immunization. Here is what the overall study found, with its caveats: Because the study included only two donors, the extent to which the findings can be generalized is limited. Compared with the primary T-cell response, the secondary T-cell response was faster but weaker, reaching its peak on day 5 rather than on day 15. A small share of clonotypes occurred in both CD4 and CD8 compartments, likely arising from convergent recombination. Most clones expanded after primary vaccination were re-detected after the booster (approximately 95% of CD4 and 80% to 90% of CD8), suggesting broad memory maintenance. Computational filtering was needed because FACS-sorted repertoires could contain abundant contaminating clonotypes from the bulk population.

Taken with the paper, the label for treatment or condition translates to: live attenuated yellow fever vaccine strain. At each blood-draw timepoint, two biological replicates of bulk PBMCs were obtained. PBMCs were isolated from peripheral blood using a standard Ficoll-Paque protocol. TriZol was used to extract RNA from bulk PBMCs, from CD4 and CD8 fractions, and from dextramer-positive and dextramer-negative fractions. The sequencing machine was an Illumina NovaSeq 6000. TCR cDNA was synthesized by 5'RACE template switching, which introduced a universal primer site and unique molecular identifiers. cDNA synthesis was primed from both the TCR alpha and TCR beta constant segments. Two PCR steps were used to amplify libraries, with sample barcodes and sequencing adapters being added in the second step. Sequencing of the libraries was done on either Illumina HiSeq 2500 (2x100 bp) or NovaSeq (2x150 bp). On the study's bioinformatics: Reads were demultiplexed and collapsed into UMI consensus sequences with MIGEC, and V(D)J alignment was performed with MiXCR. Using edgeR on replicate PBMC samples, clonotypes were called vaccine-responding if FDR was below 0.01 and the log2 fold change was above 5 up to day 15. CD4 or CD8 identity was assigned to each bulk clonotype according to whether the clonotype was present at higher abundance in the sequenced CD4 repertoire or the sequenced CD8 repertoire. TCRdb applied fastp at Q25 and MiXCR to the public reads, then kept only in-frame beta chains. Every entry covers one CDR3 protein and lists the most common genes and DNA from its rows. What appears here as the V and J calls and clone size reflects TCRdb's work, not the paper's. This sample comprises roughly 310,000 distinct CDR3 sequences, around 4% of them detected only once. Of the sample, 23% falls within the top ten clones.

The germline V gene supplies CDR1 SGHTA and CDR2 FQGNSA. Including cysteine and phenylalanine, the CDR3 has 11 amino acids. Here the CDR3 DNA is all that survives: 33 bases in frame from base 1. This material consisted of PBMCs, taken on the day of the yellow fever booster vaccination. The chain couples TRBV7-2 to TRBJ2-5; 7 junctional bases match TRBD1. The TCR was taken from a young man who received the YFV17D yellow fever vaccine. The CDR3 reads as follows: CASSWKDRPIF. The nucleotide sequence is given as TGTGCCAGCAGCTGGAAGGACAGGCCCATCTTC.